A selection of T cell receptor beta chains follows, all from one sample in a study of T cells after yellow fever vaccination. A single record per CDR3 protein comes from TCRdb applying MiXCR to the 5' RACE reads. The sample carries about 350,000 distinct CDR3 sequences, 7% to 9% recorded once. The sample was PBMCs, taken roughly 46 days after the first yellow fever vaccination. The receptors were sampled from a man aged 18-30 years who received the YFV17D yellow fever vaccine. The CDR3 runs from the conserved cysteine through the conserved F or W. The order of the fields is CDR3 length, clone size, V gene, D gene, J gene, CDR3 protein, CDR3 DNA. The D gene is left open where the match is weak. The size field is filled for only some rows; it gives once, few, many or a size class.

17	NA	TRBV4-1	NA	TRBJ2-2	CASSQTRQPPYTGELFF	TGCGCCAGCAGCCAAACCAGACAGCCGCCTTACACCGGGGAGCTGTTTTTT
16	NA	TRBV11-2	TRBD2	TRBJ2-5	CASSTGLAGGQETQYF	TGTGCCAGCAGCACGGGACTAGCGGGGGGTCAAGAGACCCAGTACTTC
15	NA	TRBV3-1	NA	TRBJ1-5	CASSLGGNGNQPQHF	TGTGCCAGCAGCCTTGGGGGGAATGGGAATCAGCCCCAGCATTTT
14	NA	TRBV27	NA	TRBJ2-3	CASSLWAGADTQYF	TGTGCCAGCAGTTTATGGGCCGGAGCGGATACGCAGTATTTT
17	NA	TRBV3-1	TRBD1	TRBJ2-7	CASCQGPGQDVSYEQYF	TGTGCCAGCTGCCAGGGCCCGGGACAGGACGTCTCCTACGAGCAGTACTTC
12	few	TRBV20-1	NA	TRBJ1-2	CSARVETYGYTF	TGCAGTGCTAGAGTTGAAACTTATGGCTACACCTTC
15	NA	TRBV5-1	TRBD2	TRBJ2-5	CASRFSSGTKETQYF	TGCGCCAGCAGATTCTCCAGCGGGACCAAAGAGACCCAGTACTTC
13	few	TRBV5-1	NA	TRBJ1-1	CASSFRGHTEAFF	TGCGCCAGCAGCTTCAGAGGTCACACTGAAGCTTTCTTT
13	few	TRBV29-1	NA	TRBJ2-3	CSVAGRATDTQYF	TGCAGCGTTGCGGGACGCGCCACAGATACGCAGTATTTT
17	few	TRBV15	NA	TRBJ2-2	CATSRELGGSNTGELFF	TGTGCCACCAGCAGAGAGTTAGGCGGGTCGAACACCGGGGAGCTGTTTTTT
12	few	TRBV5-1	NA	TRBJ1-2	CASSLDGRGYTF	TGCGCCAGCAGCTTGGATGGGCGAGGCTACACCTTC
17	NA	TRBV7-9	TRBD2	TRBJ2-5	CASSYRNDGRGQETQYF	TGTGCCAGCAGCTATCGTAACGACGGGAGGGGCCAAGAGACCCAGTACTTC
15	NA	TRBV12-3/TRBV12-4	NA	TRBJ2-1	CASSLSGLQADEQFF	TGTGCCAGCAGTTTGTCCGGATTACAAGCAGATGAGCAGTTCTTC
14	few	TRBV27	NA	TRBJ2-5	CASSRYGSQETQYF	TGTGCCAGCAGTCGGTATGGATCCCAAGAGACCCAGTACTTC